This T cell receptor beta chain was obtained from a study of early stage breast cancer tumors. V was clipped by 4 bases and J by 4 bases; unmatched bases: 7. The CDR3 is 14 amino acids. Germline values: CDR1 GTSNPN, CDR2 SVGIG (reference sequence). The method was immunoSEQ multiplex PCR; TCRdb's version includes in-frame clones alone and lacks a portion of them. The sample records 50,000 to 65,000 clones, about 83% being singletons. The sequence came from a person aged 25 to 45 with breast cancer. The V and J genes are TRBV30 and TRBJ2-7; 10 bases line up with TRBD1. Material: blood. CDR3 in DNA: TGTGCCTGGAACACCGGGACAGGGGTATACGAGCAGTACTTC. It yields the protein CAWNTGTGVYEQYF.